The 26 T cell receptor beta chains listed next were all sequenced from one sample in a study of vaccination effects on CD4 cells after COVID-19. Prior to sequencing, the ViraFEST assay stimulated PBMC with viral peptide pools, which expanded the antigen-specific CD4+ T cells. On roughly day 10 of culture, CD4+ T cells were separated out. These receptors are not linked to any known antigen. Using immunoSEQ multiplex PCR, the repertoire was profiled, and TCRdb retains in-frame clones only, with some absent. The sample holds 50,000 to 65,000 clones, 75% to 90% seen once. The sample was CD4+ T cells from PBMCs cultured with HCoV-229E spike peptides, taken before COVID-19 vaccination. The receptors come from a human donor who received a COVID-19 vaccine.

The V call is TRBV19, the J call TRBJ2-1; D is uncertain. Germline CDR1 LNHDA, CDR2 SQIVND (reference sequence). The V end lost 4 bases, the J end lost 0 bases, and 10 bases lay between the germline ends. The CDR3 has 15 amino acids. CDR3 sequence (DNA): TGTGCCAGTAGTACCCAGCAGGACTCCTACAATGAGCAGTTCTTC. It encodes CASSTQQDSYNEQFF.

The V call is TRBV6-6, the J call TRBJ1-1; 8 positions agree with TRBD1. The length of the CDR3 is 15 residues. The V gene's germline CDR1 is MNHNY and CDR2 SVGAGI (reference sequence). Losses at the gene ends were 8 bases for V and 1 base for J; bases not matched to a gene: 9. CDR3 sequence reads: CASQTTGDPNTEAFF. CDR3 in DNA: TGTGCCAGCCAGACGACAGGGGACCCGAACACTGAAGCTTTCTTT.

The J gene is TRBJ1-1, the V gene TRBV12-3 or TRBV12-4; D gene uncertain. The ends were cut back, 3 bases at V and 7 bases at J, with 9 bases in the middle. The CDR3 loop spans 12 amino acids. CDR3 sequence: CASSFTSGEAFF. The CDR3 DNA sequence: TGTGCCAGCAGTTTTACGTCAGGTGAAGCTTTCTTT.

Only a few counts were recorded for this clone. This chain links TRBV19 with TRBJ1-5; TRBD1 aligns across 7 bases. With V trimmed by 10 bases and J by 5 bases, 5 bases remained unmatched. Looked up from germline, CDR1 is LNHDA and CDR2 is SQIVND (reference sequence). CDR3 length: 12 residues. The CDR3 sequence: CATRQGHQPQHF. CDR3 bases: TGTGCCACACGACAGGGCCATCAGCCCCAGCATTTT.

CDR3 residues: CASSLRGTGSYGYTF. For the CDR3, the DNA is TGTGCCAGCAGCTTGAGAGGGACAGGCTCTTATGGCTACACCTTC. V is TRBV5-5 and J is TRBJ1-2; 8 bases are a match to TRBD1. V lost 1 base and J lost 5; bases outside the gene matches: 7. The CDR3 sequence is 15 residues long. The germline gives CDR1 SGHKS, CDR2 YYEKEE (reference sequence). The variable domain in full, completed from reference TRBV5-5 and TRBJ1-2, reads DAGVTQSPTHLIKTRGQQVTLRCSPISGHKSVSWYQQVLGQGPQFIFQYYEKEERGRGNFPDRFSARQFPNYSSELNVNALLLGDSALYLCASSLRGTGSYGYTFGSGTRLTVV.

The chain has TRBV7-2 and TRBJ1-2; weak D call: TRBD1 (5 bases). The length of the CDR3 is 14 residues. V was trimmed by 5 bases and J by 1 base, leaving 11 bases between them. The germline V gene encodes CDR1 SGHTA and CDR2 FQGNSA. CDR3 sequence reads: CASSALRGNYGYTF. The DNA of the CDR3 is TGTGCCAGCAGCGCACTGAGGGGTAACTATGGCTACACCTTC.

CDR3 nucleotides: TGTGCCAGCAGCTTGCGGGGGGGCGGGAAGAATGGCTACACCTTC. Translating gives CASSLRGGGKNGYTF. This sequence joins TRBV5-4 and TRBJ1-2; D possibly corresponds to TRBD1 (6 bases). CDR1 and CDR2 from the germline V gene are SGHNT and YYREEE (reference sequence). V dropped 1 base and J dropped 6 bases, with 16 bases sitting between them. This CDR3 comprises 15 residues.

V is TRBV6-5 and J is TRBJ2-2; D unclear. CDR3 length: 15 amino acids. The V and J ends lost 8 bases and 1 base respectively, with 14 bases between them. The germline CDR1 and CDR2 sequences are MNHEY and SVGAGI. CDR3 region: CASFAGQMNTGELFF. The CDR3 DNA follows: TGTGCCAGCTTCGCCGGGCAAATGAACACCGGGGAGCTGTTTTTT.

This chain links TRBV6-6 with TRBJ1-2; D is uncertain. Germline lookup yields CDR1 MNHNY and CDR2 SVGAGI (reference sequence). The CDR3 spans 11 residues. V was pared by 7 bases and J by 8 bases, with 11 bases between. The CDR3 region is CASNYDGGYTF. The CDR3 coding sequence is TGTGCCAGCAACTACGACGGAGGCTACACCTTC.

The V gene is TRBV27, the J gene TRBJ2-4, with D uncertain. Germline assignment: CDR1 MNHEY and CDR2 SMNVEV (reference sequence). V was clipped by 3 bases and J by 0 bases, with 9 bases between them. This CDR3 spans 15 amino acids. The CDR3 DNA is TGTGCCAGCAGTTTTGGGAACCTAGCCAAAAACATTCAGTACTTC. Its translation is CASSFGNLAKNIQYF.

The rearrangement joins TRBV7-3 to TRBJ1-5; D ambiguous. The CDR3 runs 13 residues. Per germline, CDR1 SGHTA and CDR2 FQGTGA. Between the trimmed V and J ends, which lost 8 bases and 3 bases, there was a span of 11 bases. The CDR3 reads CASALGVNQPQHF. The CDR3 DNA reads as TGTGCCAGCGCTCTCGGAGTCAATCAGCCCCAGCATTTT.

The chain employs TRBV5-1 and TRBJ2-1; maybe TRBD1 (6 bases). The germline V gene encodes CDR1 SGHRS and CDR2 YFSETQ. There are 16 residues in the CDR3. V was shortened by 4 bases and J by 6 bases, with 20 bases between the two germline ends. The CDR3 protein is CASSPILTGGSNEQFF. CDR3 sequence (DNA): TGCGCCAGCAGCCCGATCCTGACAGGTGGAAGCAATGAGCAGTTCTTC.

DNA for the CDR3: TGTGCCACTACCCCCGGGACAGGGGGCAATGAGCAGTTCTTC. This encodes CATTPGTGGNEQFF. The rearrangement uses TRBV6-5 and TRBJ2-1, with TRBD1 identical over 11 bases. V shed 10 bases and J 6 bases; nucleotides not matched to a gene: 8. From germline, CDR1 is MNHEY and CDR2 SVGAGI. CDR3 length: 14 residues.

The CDR3 region is CASTKPGANNEKLFF. The CDR3 nucleotides are TGTGCCAGCACCAAGCCAGGGGCTAATAATGAAAAACTGTTTTTT. The rearrangement uses TRBV18 and TRBJ1-4, with a weak D call TRBD1 (6 bases). CDR3 length: 15 amino acids. Germline CDR1 KGHSH, CDR2 LQKENI. The V end was cut by 8 bases, the J end by 4 bases, with 17 bases between.

The chain combines TRBV19 with TRBJ1-1, with D hard to call. The CDR3 is made up of 13 amino acids. CDR1 is LNHDA, CDR2 SQIVND, per germline (reference sequence). The V gene lost 4 bases and the J gene lost 5 bases, with 11 bases spanning the gap. Here the CDR3 reads CASSTGSKTEAFF. Written as DNA, the CDR3 is TGTGCCAGTAGTACGGGGTCTAAAACTGAAGCTTTCTTT.

The chain has TRBV19 and TRBJ1-1; TRBD1 matches at 8 bases. Germline V gene data show CDR1 as LNHDA and CDR2 as SQIVND (reference sequence). The CDR3 contains 16 residues. Unmatched junction bases numbered 9, after V lost 6 bases and J lost 0 bases. This CDR3 is CASSTGQGLVNTEAFF. The CDR3 DNA reads TGTGCCAGTAGCACTGGACAGGGTTTGGTGAACACTGAAGCTTTCTTT.

This rearrangement joins TRBV27 to TRBJ2-2; D is unclear. The CDR3 spans 16 residues. Germline V CDR1 and CDR2: MNHEY, SMNVEV (reference sequence). The germline V and J ends were trimmed by 0 bases and 0 bases, with 8 bases remaining between them. The CDR3 spells CASSLSMQTNTGELFF. The CDR3 bases are TGTGCCAGCAGTTTATCGATGCAGACGAACACCGGGGAGCTGTTTTTT.

This chain connects TRBV28 to TRBJ2-7; 10 bases map to TRBD1. CDR1 and CDR2 (germline): MDHEN, SYDVKM. This CDR3 contains 14 residues. Trimming cost V 3 bases and J 5 bases; bases outside gene matches: 4. The CDR3 sequence: CASSLDRGYDEQYV. The CDR3 DNA reads as TGTGCCAGCAGTTTGGACAGGGGGTACGACGAGCAGTACGTC.

V is TRBV7-9 and J is TRBJ2-3; the D gene is possibly TRBD2 (5 bases). Germline values: CDR1 SEHNR, CDR2 FQNEAQ (reference sequence). V gave up 5 bases and J gave up 6 bases, with 15 bases separating them. The length of the CDR3 is 14 residues. The CDR3 bases are TGTGCCAGCAGCCCAGGACTGACCGTGGATACGCAGTATTTT. Its translation: CASSPGLTVDTQYF.

There are a few counts of this clone. The genes are TRBV7-3 and TRBJ1-1; the D gene is possibly TRBD1 (6 bases). Looked up from germline, CDR1 is SGHTA and CDR2 is FQGTGA. This CDR3 comprises 15 residues. The V gene lost 2 bases and the J gene lost 5 bases, with 15 bases spanning the gap. The DNA for the CDR3 is TGTGCCAGCAGCTTAGGGCCCGGGCAGGGGACTGAAGCTTTCTTT. Translated: CASSLGPGQGTEAFF.

The chain is built from TRBV30 and TRBJ1-4, with a weak D call TRBD1 (6 bases). Trimming pared 3 bases from V and 1 base from J, leaving 15 bases between. This CDR3 contains 16 residues. Germline V CDR1 and CDR2: GTSNPN, SVGIG (reference sequence). CDR3 DNA: TGTGCCTGGAGCTCGGGACACTTCTTAACTAATGAAAAACTGTTTTTT. This gives the protein CAWSSGHFLTNEKLFF.

J is TRBJ1-2 and V is TRBV7-9, with D unclear. This CDR3 comprises 17 residues. The germline V gene has CDR1 SEHNR and CDR2 FQNEAQ (reference sequence). Trimming left V 4 bases short and J 1 base short, with 19 bases between. CDR3 residues: CASSSTTRLSNNYGYTF. The CDR3 DNA reads as TGTGCCAGCAGCTCCACAACCCGACTGAGTAATAACTATGGCTACACCTTC.

The genes are TRBV5-1 and TRBJ2-1, with 8 bases fitting TRBD1. The CDR3 spans 15 residues. V shed 2 bases and J 6 bases; nucleotides not matched to a gene: 7. Germline CDR1 SGHRS, CDR2 YFSETQ. CDR3 region: CASSLTGGLSNEQFF. The CDR3 region has the DNA TGCGCCAGCAGCTTAACAGGGGGACTTAGCAATGAGCAGTTCTTC. The variable domain in full, completed from reference TRBV5-1 and TRBJ2-1, reads KAGVTQTPRYLIKTRGQQVTLSCSPISGHRSVSWYQQTPGQGLQFLFEYFSETQRNKGNFPGRFSGRQFSNSRSEMNVSTLELGDSALYLCASSLTGGLSNEQFFGPGTRLTVL.

Written as DNA, the CDR3 is TGTGCCAGCAGTCGCGGACAAGGCCAGCAGTACGTC. It encodes CASSRGQGQQYV. The chain carries TRBV6-5 and TRBJ2-7; tentatively, D is TRBD1 (5 bases). The CDR3 runs to 12 residues. The germline CDR1 and CDR2 sequences are MNHEY and SVGAGI. The V end was cut by 5 bases, the J end by 8 bases, with 13 bases between.

The chain recombines TRBV28 with TRBJ1-2; 7 bases line up with TRBD1. The V gene's germline CDR1 is MDHEN and CDR2 SYDVKM. V shed 1 base, J shed 6 bases, and the junction held 11 bases outside the gene matches. The CDR3 has 16 residues. The DNA of the CDR3 is TGTGCCAGCAGTTTATTGAGGCTGACAGGGCGTGATGGCTACACCTTC. It is translated as CASSLLRLTGRDGYTF.

The chain carries TRBV18 and TRBJ2-5, with 7 bases lining up with TRBD1. CDR1 KGHSH and CDR2 LQKENI come from the germline V gene. The J segment lost 5 bases and the V segment lost 3 bases, leaving 6 bases of the junction unmatched. The CDR3 consists of 14 residues. The CDR3 region is CASSPRVGGETQYF. The CDR3 DNA follows: TGTGCCAGCTCACCCCGCGTAGGGGGCGAGACCCAGTACTTC.